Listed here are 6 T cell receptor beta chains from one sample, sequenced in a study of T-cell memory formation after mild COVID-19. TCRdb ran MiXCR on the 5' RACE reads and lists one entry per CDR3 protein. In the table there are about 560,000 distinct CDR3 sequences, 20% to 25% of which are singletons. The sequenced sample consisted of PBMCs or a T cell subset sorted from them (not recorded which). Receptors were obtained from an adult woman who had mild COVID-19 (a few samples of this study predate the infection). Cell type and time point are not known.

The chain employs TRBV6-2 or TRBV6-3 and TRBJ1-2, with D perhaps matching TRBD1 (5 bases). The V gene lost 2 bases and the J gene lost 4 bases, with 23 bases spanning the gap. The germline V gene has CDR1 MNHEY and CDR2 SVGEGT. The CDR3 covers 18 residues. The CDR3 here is CASSYGALLLATIYGYTF. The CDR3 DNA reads TGTGCCAGCAGTTACGGGGCTCTTCTCTTGGCAACCATCTATGGCTACACCTTC.

This CDR3 is CASSKIAGIPYEQYF. CDR3 DNA: TGTGCCAGCAGCAAAATAGCGGGAATCCCCTACGAGCAGTACTTC. J is TRBJ2-7 and V is TRBV21-1; the table's D call TRBD2 went unverified against the DNA. TRBV21-1 is tagged as a pseudogene. CDR3 length equals 15 residues.

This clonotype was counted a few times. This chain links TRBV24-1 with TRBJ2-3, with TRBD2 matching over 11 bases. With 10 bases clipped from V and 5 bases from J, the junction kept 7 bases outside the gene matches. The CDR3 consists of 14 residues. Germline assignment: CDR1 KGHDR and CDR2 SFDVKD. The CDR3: CATGYSGREDTQYF. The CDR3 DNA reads TGTGCCACAGGTTATAGCGGGAGGGAAGATACGCAGTATTTT.

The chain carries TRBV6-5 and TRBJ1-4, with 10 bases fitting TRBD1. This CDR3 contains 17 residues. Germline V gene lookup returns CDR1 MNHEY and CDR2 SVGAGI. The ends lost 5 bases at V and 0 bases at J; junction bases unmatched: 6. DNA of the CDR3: TGTGCCAGCAGTAACGCCGGACAGGGGGCAACTAATGAAAAACTGTTTTTT. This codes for CASSNAGQGATNEKLFF.

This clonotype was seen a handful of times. For the CDR3, the DNA is TGTGCCAGCAGCCTGGGTACCGGGACTAGCACAGATACGCAGTATTTT. Translated, it gives CASSLGTGTSTDTQYF. The chain joins TRBV7-9 to TRBJ2-3; D might be TRBD2 (6 bases). CDR3 length: 16 amino acids. Germline V gene lookup returns CDR1 SEHNR and CDR2 FQNEAQ (reference sequence). Trimming took 5 bases from V and 0 from J, leaving 15 bases between them.

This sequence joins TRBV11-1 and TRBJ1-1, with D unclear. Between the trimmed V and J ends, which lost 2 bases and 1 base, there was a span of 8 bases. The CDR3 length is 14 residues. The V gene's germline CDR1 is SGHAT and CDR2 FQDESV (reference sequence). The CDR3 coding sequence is TGTGCCAGCAGCTTAAAACCTCGGAACACTGAAGCTTTCTTT. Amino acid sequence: CASSLKPRNTEAFF.